Listed here are 30 T cell receptor beta chains from one sample, sequenced in a study of T-cell reconstitution after alpha-beta-depleted transplantation in children. These TCRs' antigens remain unknown. Unique molecular identifiers were used to barcode this TCRbeta library. TCRdb re-analysed the PCR reads in MiXCR, keeping a single row per CDR3 protein. This table has hundreds of thousands of distinct CDR3 sequences, 7.5% to 9% appearing once. Study-level points and caveats: The authors attributed T-cell counts and diversity one year after transplant mostly to newly produced T cells.

This specimen consisted of peripheral blood, obtained 360 days after TCRalphabeta/CD19-depleted stem cell transplant. All receptors come from a female patient aged 2 to 10 who had a stem cell transplant for Fanconi anemia, so the T cells may come from the graft donor.

This clonotype has a count of ten or more. This chain's CDR3 is CASSDPSNTQYF. The CDR3 DNA reads as TGTGCCAGCAGTGACCCTAGCAATACGCAGTATTTT. The chain couples TRBV2 to TRBJ2-3; D possibly corresponds to TRBD2 (5 bases). Germline CDR1 SNHLY, CDR2 FYNNEI. The V gene lost 3 bases and the J gene lost 7 bases, with 8 bases spanning the gap. CDR3 length: 12 amino acids.

In this sample, this clonotype turned up many times. The CDR3 DNA sequence: TGTGCCAGCAACAGACCGGGACAGGGGAGATCACCCCTCCACTTT. This encodes CASNRPGQGRSPLHF. The J gene is TRBJ1-6, the V gene TRBV12-3 or TRBV12-4; 10 nucleotides line up with TRBD1. Trimming cost V 7 bases and J 10 bases; bases outside gene matches: 10. The CDR3 is 15 residues long.

The genes are TRBV4-2 and TRBJ2-7, with 11 positions matching TRBD1. With V trimmed by 3 bases and J by 3 bases, 13 bases remained unmatched. The CDR3 spans 18 residues. Germline V lookup: CDR1 LGHNA, CDR2 YNFKEQ. CDR3 loop: CASSQSRDRGRVVYEQYF. The CDR3 DNA reads as TGTGCCAGCAGCCAGTCCCGGGACAGGGGGAGGGTGGTCTACGAGCAGTACTTC.

This clonotype was recorded many times. The CDR3: CASSLWEPDTQYF. The CDR3 DNA follows: TGTGCCAGCAGTTTGTGGGAGCCAGATACGCAGTATTTT. V gene TRBV12-3 or TRBV12-4 combines with J gene TRBJ2-3; TRBD2 might be the D (5 bases). CDR3 length: 13 amino acids. V lost 3 bases to trimming and J lost 4 bases, with 8 bases between them.

This clonotype occurred many times. The chain uses TRBV28 and TRBJ1-2; no clear D. Trimming removed 8 bases at V and 4 bases at J, with 14 bases between. Looked up from germline, CDR1 is MDHEN and CDR2 is SYDVKM. The CDR3 is 13 residues long. The CDR3 sequence: CASETRHRYGYTF. The CDR3 DNA is TGTGCCAGCGAGACCCGACACCGCTATGGCTACACCTTC.

At least ten counts were recorded for this clonotype. The chain is built from TRBV2 and TRBJ1-1; D remains ambiguous. Germline assignment: CDR1 SNHLY and CDR2 FYNNEI. V lost 5 bases and J lost 1, with 2 bases in between. The CDR3 extends over 11 amino acids. The CDR3 region has the DNA TGTGCCAGCAGTCAGAACACTGAAGCTTTCTTT. It yields the protein CASSQNTEAFF.

This clonotype appeared many times. The genes are TRBV28 and TRBJ2-7, with 8 bases matching TRBD2. Germline V gene data show CDR1 as MDHEN and CDR2 as SYDVKM. V trimming: 4 bases; J trimming: 3 bases; junction bases outside the gene matches: 5. CDR3 length: 14 amino acids. CDR3 sequence (DNA): TGTGCCAGCAGTTCTATAACTAGCGGCTACGAGCAGTACGTC. Residues: CASSSITSGYEQYV.

This clonotype appeared once. This chain joins TRBV27 and TRBJ2-5; 8 bases match TRBD1. The CDR3 is 15 amino acids. The junction had 10 bases not matched to a gene; V was cut back by 6 bases and J by 4 bases. Germline V CDR1 and CDR2: MNHEY, SMNVEV (reference sequence). Here the CDR3 reads CASSPMDRAGETQYF. In DNA form, the CDR3 reads TGTGCCAGCAGCCCAATGGACAGGGCAGGAGAGACCCAGTACTTC.

This clonotype was observed at least ten times. The chain uses TRBV10-3 and TRBJ1-5; 10 nucleotides line up with TRBD1. This CDR3 has 17 amino acids. Trimming cost V 4 bases and J 5 bases; bases outside gene matches: 11. CDR1 is ENHRY and CDR2 is SYGVKD in the germline V gene. This chain's CDR3 is CAISGARVGTGDQPQHF. The CDR3, as DNA: TGTGCCATCAGTGGAGCTAGGGTGGGGACAGGGGATCAGCCCCAGCATTTT.

This clonotype appeared many times. The V call is TRBV27, the J call TRBJ2-3, with D possibly TRBD1 on 6 matching bases. Per the germline V gene, CDR1 is MNHEY and CDR2 is SMNVEV (reference sequence). There are 13 residues in the CDR3. Trimming removed 9 bases from V and 3 bases from J, with 13 bases in between. The CDR3 loop reads CARHRVNTDTQYF. The DNA for the CDR3 is TGTGCCAGACACAGGGTTAATACAGATACGCAGTATTTT.

The genes are TRBV19 and TRBJ1-1; D remains unclear. Germline assignment: CDR1 LNHDA and CDR2 SQIVND (reference sequence). This CDR3 is built from 13 residues. Trimming pared 6 bases from V and 11 bases from J, leaving 19 bases between. DNA of the CDR3: TGTGCCAGTAGCCCCGGGCCGTCGGACGGGGCTTTCTTT. It codes for CASSPGPSDGAFF.

This clonotype showed up many times. The chain has TRBV4-1 and TRBJ1-3; TRBD1 is a possible D gene (6 bases). V dropped 1 base and J dropped 4 bases, with 14 bases sitting between them. This CDR3 has 16 amino acids. The germline CDR1 and CDR2 sequences are MGHRA and YSYEKL. Here the CDR3 reads CASSQVQGGSGNTIYF. In DNA form, the CDR3 reads TGCGCCAGCAGCCAAGTTCAAGGGGGTTCGGGAAACACCATATATTTT.

This clonotype was observed at least ten times. CDR3 DNA: TGTGCCAGCAGTTACCATGGGCAGGGGGCCTACGAGCAGTACTTC. Its protein is CASSYHGQGAYEQYF. The chain is built from TRBV6-5 and TRBJ2-7; 7 nucleotides line up with TRBD1. Looked up from germline, CDR1 is MNHEY and CDR2 is SVGAGI. V dropped 2 bases and J dropped 2; count of bases not matched to a gene: 6. The CDR3 length is 15 residues.

As to this clonotype: This may be a read error: a much more frequent sequence differs by one nucleotide. The chain is built from TRBV7-2 and TRBJ2-7; D is perhaps TRBD2 (5 bases). This CDR3 region has 14 residues. CDR1 is SGHTA and CDR2 is FQGNSA in the germline V gene. The CDR3, as DNA: TGTGCCAGCAGCATAGCGAGCCTCGGGCACGAGCAGTACTTC. It specifies CASSIASLGHEQYF.

This clonotype has ten or more counts. The chain has TRBV6-5 and TRBJ2-1; D is possibly TRBD1 (6 bases). The CDR3 runs 16 residues. Germline V lookup: CDR1 MNHEY, CDR2 SVGAGI. Trimming took off 0 bases at V and 7 bases at J, with 16 bases between the two ends. The CDR3 nucleotides are TGTGCCAGCAGTTACTCGATTGACAGTAGGGGGAATGAGCAGTTCTTC. This codes for CASSYSIDSRGNEQFF.

This clonotype has ten or more counts. The gene calls are TRBV4-3 and TRBJ1-1; 7 bases align to TRBD1. The CDR3 is 14 residues long. With 0 bases clipped from V and 4 bases from J, the junction kept 2 bases outside the gene matches. Per the germline V gene, CDR1 is LGHNA and CDR2 is YSLEER. DNA of the CDR3: TGCGCCAGCAGCCAAGAAGGGGGCCGCACTGAAGCTTTCTTT. This codes for CASSQEGGRTEAFF.

At least ten counts were recorded for this clonotype. The V gene is TRBV6-5, the J gene TRBJ2-1, with a tentative D call TRBD2 (5 bases). There are 16 residues in the CDR3. Germline assignment: CDR1 MNHEY and CDR2 SVGAGI. V was trimmed by 4 bases and J by 5 bases, leaving 18 bases between them. The CDR3 spells CASSWGSGIEDNEQFF. CDR3 coding DNA: TGTGCCAGCAGTTGGGGTTCGGGGATAGAGGACAATGAGCAGTTCTTC.

This clonotype was recorded at least ten times. V is TRBV20-1 and J is TRBJ2-7, with 7 bases that match TRBD2. Germline V gene data show CDR1 as DFQATT and CDR2 as SNEGSKA (reference sequence). V shed 0 bases and J 5 bases; nucleotides not matched to a gene: 7. This CDR3 has 14 residues. The CDR3: CSARDGYAGDEQYF. The DNA of the CDR3 is TGCAGTGCTAGAGATGGATACGCGGGGGACGAGCAGTACTTC.

This clonotype turned up a few times. This sequence joins TRBV6-1 and TRBJ1-1, with a tentative D call TRBD1 (5 bases). Deletions cut 2 bases from V and 4 bases from J, with 20 bases between. Germline CDR1 MNHNS, CDR2 SASEGT. The CDR3 is 17 amino acids. CDR3 nucleotide sequence: TGTGCCAGCAGTGAAAGGAGGGGTTTAGTGGAGGGCACTGAAGCTTTCTTT. It translates to CASSERRGLVEGTEAFF.

This clonotype has just a few counts. The chain recombines TRBV3-1 with TRBJ2-1, with no clear D. V lost 2 bases and J lost 5, with 10 bases in between. The CDR3 covers 14 residues. Germline lookup yields CDR1 LGHDT and CDR2 YNNKEL (reference sequence). The CDR3 bases are TGTGCCAGCAGCCAACAGGTCGCACACAATGAGCAGTTCTTC. This translates into CASSQQVAHNEQFF.

Points on this clonotype: A much larger clone differs from this one at a single base, so this may be a read error. V usage is TRBV20-1 and J usage is TRBJ1-5; D not certain. This CDR3 is 14 amino acids long. Germline V gene lookup returns CDR1 DFQATT and CDR2 SNEGSKA (reference sequence). V was clipped by 5 bases and J by 4 bases, with 15 bases between them. The CDR3, as DNA: TGCAGTGCTTCGCCTCCAAGGGAGAATCAGCCCCAGCATTTT. This translates into CSASPPRENQPQHF.

This clonotype was detected a few times. CDR3 sequence (DNA): TGTGCCAGTAGAAAACAGGGGGAGGACTACGAGCAGTACTTC. Its translation: CASRKQGEDYEQYF. The rearrangement joins TRBV19 to TRBJ2-7, with 8 bases fitting TRBD1. This CDR3 has 14 amino acids. The junction had 7 bases not matched to a gene; V was cut back by 6 bases and J by 3 bases. Germline CDR1 reads LNHDA; CDR2 reads SQIVND (reference sequence).

This clonotype came up many times. The V gene is TRBV4-2, the J gene TRBJ1-1, with 7 bases identical to TRBD1. Germline V gene sequence: CDR1 LGHNA, CDR2 YNFKEQ. The CDR3 length is 17 residues. After removal of 0 bases from V and 1 base from J, the junction contained 8 bases not matched to a gene. CDR3 nucleotides: TGTGCCAGCAGCCAAGATTCAGGGGGGACAGCGAACACTGAAGCTTTCTTT. Translation: CASSQDSGGTANTEAFF.

The chain couples TRBV18 to TRBJ2-4; D uncertain. Trimming shortened V by 1 base and J by 0 bases, and 10 bases separated the two germline ends. Germline lookup yields CDR1 KGHSH and CDR2 LQKENI. CDR3 size: 16 residues. The CDR3: CASSPLDGIAKNIQYF. CDR3 bases: TGTGCCAGCTCACCACTTGACGGAATAGCCAAAAACATTCAGTACTTC.

This clonotype showed up just a few times. The chain couples TRBV3-1 to TRBJ1-6, with D unresolved. V dropped 3 bases and J dropped 7 bases, with 7 bases sitting between them. Germline loops: CDR1 LGHDT, CDR2 YNNKEL (reference sequence). The CDR3 runs 13 residues. CDR3 bases: TGTGCCAGCAGCCAGGGTTTGAATTCACCCCTCCACTTT. Translating gives CASSQGLNSPLHF.

This clonotype showed up many times. CDR3 region: CASSPDRFQETQYF. The CDR3 nucleotides read TGTGCCAGCTCACCAGACAGGTTCCAAGAGACCCAGTACTTC. J is TRBJ2-5 and V is TRBV18; tentatively, D is TRBD1 (6 bases). CDR3 length: 14 residues. Trimming cost V 2 bases and J 1 base, with 8 bases left between them. Per germline, CDR1 KGHSH and CDR2 LQKENI.

There are many counts of this clonotype. The J gene is TRBJ2-5, the V gene TRBV20-1; TRBD2 matches at 13 bases. V was clipped by 4 bases and J by 3 bases; unmatched bases: 5. Germline lookup yields CDR1 DFQATT and CDR2 SNEGSKA (reference sequence). The CDR3 has 15 amino acids. For the CDR3, the DNA is TGCAGTGCTATAGGGACTAGCGGGGCGGAAGAGACCCAGTACTTC. It yields the protein CSAIGTSGAEETQYF.

In its sample, this clonotype was seen many times. J is TRBJ2-7 and V is TRBV6-1; TRBD1 matches at 12 bases. The CDR3 has 16 amino acids. Germline assignment: CDR1 MNHNS and CDR2 SASEGT. Unmatched junction bases numbered 11, after V lost 5 bases and J lost 6 bases. The CDR3 nucleotides are TGTGCCAGCAGTATTAACCCGGGACAGGGGGCGGTCGAGCAGTACTTC. Encoded protein: CASSINPGQGAVEQYF.

This clonotype was seen at least ten times. V usage is TRBV12-3 or TRBV12-4 and J usage is TRBJ1-2, with unresolved D. The CDR3 extends over 12 amino acids. The ends were cut back, 3 bases at V and 9 bases at J, with 11 bases in the middle. The CDR3 DNA sequence: TGTGCCAGCAGTTTGGAAGGCAGGCGCTACACCTTC. It specifies CASSLEGRRYTF.

Details on this clonotype: At one end, the junction sequence differs from germline, possibly due to a read error. The chain carries TRBV7-7 and TRBJ2-3; the D gene is possibly TRBD1 (6 bases). The CDR3 has 14 amino acids. Germline V gives CDR1 SSHAT, CDR2 FNYEAQ (reference sequence). This chain's CDR3 is CASSPLTGQSAQYF. CDR3 nucleotides: TGTGCTAGCAGCCCCCTTACGGGACAAAGTGCGCAGTATTTT.